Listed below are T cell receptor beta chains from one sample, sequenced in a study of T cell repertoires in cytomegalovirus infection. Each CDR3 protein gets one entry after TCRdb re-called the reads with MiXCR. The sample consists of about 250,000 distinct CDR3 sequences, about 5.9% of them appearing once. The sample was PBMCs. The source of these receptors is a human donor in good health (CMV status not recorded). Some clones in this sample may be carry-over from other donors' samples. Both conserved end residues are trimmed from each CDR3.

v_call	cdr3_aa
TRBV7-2	ASSVQGAADTQY
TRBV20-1	SASVPQGGAF
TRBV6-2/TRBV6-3	VSSFGTGSQGTEAF
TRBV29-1	SVERGFGYT
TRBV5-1	ASSLEVVVSRTEAF
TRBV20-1	SCPSSRAETQY
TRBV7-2	ASSPGPISGNTIY
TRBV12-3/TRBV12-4	ASRQQGEREQY
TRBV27	ASSSVPNAEAF
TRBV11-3	ASSLGGLPAEQY
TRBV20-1	SANFPYGYT
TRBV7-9	ASSLEGGETEAF
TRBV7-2	ASSLTGGNYGYT
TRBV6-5	ASSYSGTGGKNEQF
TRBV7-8	ASSDTSGGVINTGELF
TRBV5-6	ASSLELGEGYNEQF
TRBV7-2	ASSSPPGVGGYT
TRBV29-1	SVDEGVETQY
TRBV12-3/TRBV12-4	ASSRLRGGNTGELF
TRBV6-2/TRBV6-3	ASSLGGGVYNEQF
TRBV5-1	ASSSQGDNSPLH
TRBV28	ATNPRGTYEETQY
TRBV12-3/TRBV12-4	ASSGDRDSNQPQH
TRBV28	VTRRGKVH
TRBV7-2	ASSRFGVNTEAF
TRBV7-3	ASSLQGSPSYEQY
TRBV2	ASSEGGRRSTDTQY
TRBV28	ASSNQELGTQY
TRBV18	ASSSGQTYQPQH
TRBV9	ASSLGGGGDTEAF
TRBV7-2	ASSSPDRGTYEQY
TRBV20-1	SARDGDHGAGNTIY
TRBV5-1	ASSLDRGGGAFDEQF
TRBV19	ASSMARGDEQF
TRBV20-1	SIGQPNQPQH
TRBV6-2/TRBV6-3	ASSYSKARPQH
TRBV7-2	ASSPLGVAGEPYEQY
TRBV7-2	ASSPGQVNTGELF
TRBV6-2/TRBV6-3	ASSSAGASYNEQF
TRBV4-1	ASSGSNRGQGNEQF
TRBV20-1	SAREGTGLTYEQY
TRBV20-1	STRMNTEAF
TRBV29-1	SVWGQGALQGTQY
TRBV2	AKNNLADSAYNEQF
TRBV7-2	ASSLGVAKNIQY
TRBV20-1	SAREGGVETQY
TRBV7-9	ASSSIWDREGTNEKLF
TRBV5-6	ASTFTSGHHNYGYT
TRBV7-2	ASSIGGKLF
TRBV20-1	SARKPGVSTEAF
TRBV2	ASSDRASRGAQY
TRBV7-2	ASSLVLGGNQPQH
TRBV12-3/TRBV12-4	ASSYVPAMNTEAF
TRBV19	ASSLYHEQGYLDTQY
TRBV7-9	ASSLASRGDSNQPQH
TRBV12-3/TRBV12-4	ASSLTRDRVHEQY
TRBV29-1	SVSAGTDTQY
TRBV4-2	ASSQDRGGNNSPLH
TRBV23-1	ASSQLGSIRTRSFNIQY